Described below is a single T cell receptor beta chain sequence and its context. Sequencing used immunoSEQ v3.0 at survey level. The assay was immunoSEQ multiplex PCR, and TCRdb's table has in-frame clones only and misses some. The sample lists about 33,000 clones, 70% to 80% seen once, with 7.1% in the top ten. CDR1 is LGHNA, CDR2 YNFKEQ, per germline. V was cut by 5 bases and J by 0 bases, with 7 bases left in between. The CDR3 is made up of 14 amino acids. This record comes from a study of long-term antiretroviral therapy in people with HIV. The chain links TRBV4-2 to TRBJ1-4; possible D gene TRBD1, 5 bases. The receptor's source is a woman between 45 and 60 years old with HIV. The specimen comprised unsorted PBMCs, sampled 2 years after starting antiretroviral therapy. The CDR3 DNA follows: TGTGCCAGCAGCGGGGGGGCAACTAATGAAAAACTGTTTTTT. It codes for CASSGGATNEKLFF.